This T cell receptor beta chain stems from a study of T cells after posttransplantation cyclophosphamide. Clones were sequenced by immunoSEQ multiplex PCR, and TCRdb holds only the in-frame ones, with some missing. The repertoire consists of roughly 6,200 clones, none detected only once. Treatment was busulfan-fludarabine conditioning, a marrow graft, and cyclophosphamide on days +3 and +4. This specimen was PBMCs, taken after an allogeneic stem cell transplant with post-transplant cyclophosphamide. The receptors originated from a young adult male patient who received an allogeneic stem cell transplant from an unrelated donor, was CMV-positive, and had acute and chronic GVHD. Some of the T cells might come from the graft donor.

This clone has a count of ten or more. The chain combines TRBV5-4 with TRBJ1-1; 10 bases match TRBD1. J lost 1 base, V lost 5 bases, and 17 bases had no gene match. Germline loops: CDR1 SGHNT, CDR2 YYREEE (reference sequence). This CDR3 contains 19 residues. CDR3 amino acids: CASRRQGALIPASNTEAFF. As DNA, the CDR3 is TGTGCCAGCAGGAGACAGGGGGCTTTGATCCCTGCATCGAACACTGAAGCTTTCTTT.